This T cell receptor beta chain was identified in a study of blood T cells in healthy people across ages. Study results and caveats: The authors considered diversity estimates from one million T cells to be underestimates.

A second PCR, run for about 7 to 11 cycles, used a sample-barcoded 5' primer plus a J-beta primer mix. TCRdb recomputed calls from the 5' RACE reads with MiXCR, one row per CDR3 protein. The data contain some 890,000 distinct CDR3 sequences, 25% to 35% of them singletons. V lost 2 bases and J 1 base, leaving 8 bases between the germline ends. This CDR3 has 14 amino acids. Points on this clonotype: Its antigen is unknown.

These data are also associated with another study on T cells of mothers and their children. From that paper: Random nucleotides (2-4) and sample barcodes were added by the M1S primer used in the second PCR. Overlap ran slightly, non-significantly higher for related than unrelated mother-child pairs.

The receptor was derived from a woman aged 40 to 50 in good health. The sample consisted of blood. This rearrangement joins TRBV12-3 or TRBV12-4 to TRBJ1-1; D is possibly TRBD1 (5 bases). CDR3 in DNA: TGTGCCAGCAGTTTACGGGGGGAGAACACTGAAGCTTTCTTT. The encoded protein is CASSLRGENTEAFF.